This is a list of T cell receptor beta chains from one sample in a study of cytomegalovirus exposure and HLA in healthy donors. Some clones are missing from TCRdb's copy, which holds only in-frame ones; the method was immunoSEQ multiplex PCR. The data show some 150,000 clones, about three quarters seen once. The sample taken for sequencing was PBMCs. Receptors were obtained from a human donor in good health. The CDR3 runs from the conserved cysteine through the conserved F or W. The order of the fields is V gene, D gene, J gene, clone size, CDR3 DNA, CDR3 protein. A D gene is named only where the DNA matches it firmly. Clone size is given for some rows only: seen once, a few or many times, or a class if the clone is expanded.

v_gene: TRBV2; d_gene: TRBD2; j_gene: TRBJ2-7; abundance: NA; CDR3nt: TGTGCCAGCAGCCCCCTGACTAGCGGGAGCGGAGGGCAGTACTTC; CDR3aa: CASSPLTSGSGGQYF
v_gene: TRBV4-1; d_gene: TRBD1; j_gene: TRBJ2-7; abundance: NA; CDR3nt: TGCGCCAGCAGCGATGGACAGGGGTTCAACGAGCAGTACTTC; CDR3aa: CASSDGQGFNEQYF
v_gene: TRBV2; d_gene: NA; j_gene: TRBJ2-3; abundance: NA; CDR3nt: TGTGCCAGCAGTGCAGCCGGGACAAGCACAGATACGCAGTATTTT; CDR3aa: CASSAAGTSTDTQYF
v_gene: TRBV4-1; d_gene: NA; j_gene: TRBJ1-2; abundance: NA; CDR3nt: TGCGCCAGCAGCCAAGAACGTCGATTATCCGGGGGCTACACCTTC; CDR3aa: CASSQERRLSGGYTF
v_gene: TRBV2; d_gene: NA; j_gene: TRBJ1-2; abundance: few; CDR3nt: TGTGCCAGCAGTGGGGGGGAGCCCTATGGCTACACCTTC; CDR3aa: CASSGGEPYGYTF
v_gene: TRBV6-5; d_gene: NA; j_gene: TRBJ1-1; abundance: NA; CDR3nt: TGTGCCAGCAACCGAGGTACTGAAGCTTTCTTT; CDR3aa: CASNRGTEAFF
v_gene: TRBV2; d_gene: TRBD2; j_gene: TRBJ2-2; abundance: NA; CDR3nt: TGTGCCAGCAGGCCGAAGGCGGGGACTAGCAGAGGGGGCGGGGAGCTGTTTTTT; CDR3aa: CASRPKAGTSRGGGELFF
v_gene: TRBV30; d_gene: TRBD1; j_gene: TRBJ1-2; abundance: NA; CDR3nt: TGTGCCTGGTGGGGACAGGGAGCTAACTATGGCTACACCTTC; CDR3aa: CAWWGQGANYGYTF
v_gene: TRBV23-1; d_gene: NA; j_gene: TRBJ1-5; abundance: NA; CDR3nt: TGCGCCAGAAGAGCCCAGCATTTT; CDR3aa: CARRAQHF
v_gene: TRBV6-7; d_gene: TRBD1; j_gene: TRBJ2-7; abundance: NA; CDR3nt: TGTGCCAGCAGTTACCAGGGGGCAAACGAGCAGTACTTC; CDR3aa: CASSYQGANEQYF
v_gene: TRBV30; d_gene: NA; j_gene: TRBJ2-1; abundance: NA; CDR3nt: TGTGCCTGGAGTAGGGAGGGCCAGGGGTCCTACAATGAGCAGTTCTTC; CDR3aa: CAWSREGQGSYNEQFF
v_gene: TRBV6-1; d_gene: TRBD1; j_gene: TRBJ2-7; abundance: NA; CDR3nt: TGTGCCAGCAGCCGACAGGGTTGGTACGAGCAGTACTTC; CDR3aa: CASSRQGWYEQYF
v_gene: TRBV12-5; d_gene: TRBD1; j_gene: TRBJ2-2; abundance: NA; CDR3nt: TGTGCTAGTGGTTTGAACCGGGACAGTAACACCGGGGAGCTGTTTTTT; CDR3aa: CASGLNRDSNTGELFF
v_gene: TRBV11-2; d_gene: NA; j_gene: TRBJ2-3; abundance: NA; CDR3nt: TGTGCCAGCAGCTTAGATCCTAGCACAGATACGCAGTATTTT; CDR3aa: CASSLDPSTDTQYF
v_gene: TRBV5-1; d_gene: NA; j_gene: TRBJ2-1; abundance: NA; CDR3nt: TGCGCCAGCAGCCCCGACGGGACAAGCTCCTACAATGAGCAGTTCTTC; CDR3aa: CASSPDGTSSYNEQFF
v_gene: TRBV4-2; d_gene: TRBD2; j_gene: TRBJ2-5; abundance: few; CDR3nt: TGTGCCAGCAGCCCGGCAGGGACTAGCGGAGGGGGGCAAGAGACCCAGTACTTC; CDR3aa: CASSPAGTSGGGQETQYF
v_gene: TRBV18; d_gene: NA; j_gene: TRBJ2-5; abundance: NA; CDR3nt: TGTGCCAGCTCACCAGCAGTCCAAGAGACCCAGTACTTC; CDR3aa: CASSPAVQETQYF
v_gene: TRBV5-1; d_gene: NA; j_gene: TRBJ1-1; abundance: NA; CDR3nt: TGCGCCAGCCATGACAGAATGAACACTGAAGCTTTCTTT; CDR3aa: CASHDRMNTEAFF
v_gene: TRBV7-8; d_gene: NA; j_gene: TRBJ2-2; abundance: few; CDR3nt: TGTGCCAGCAGCTTAGTGGCCACCGGGGAGCTGTTTTTT; CDR3aa: CASSLVATGELFF
v_gene: TRBV4-2; d_gene: TRBD1; j_gene: TRBJ1-6; abundance: NA; CDR3nt: TGTGCCAGCAGCCAAGAAACTCCAGGGGGCGCTTATAATTCACCCCTCCACTTT; CDR3aa: CASSQETPGGAYNSPLHF
v_gene: TRBV7-2; d_gene: NA; j_gene: TRBJ2-2; abundance: NA; CDR3nt: TGTGCCAGCAGCTTAGCCGGAGGCGCCGGGGAGCTGTTTTTT; CDR3aa: CASSLAGGAGELFF
v_gene: TRBV30; d_gene: NA; j_gene: TRBJ1-1; abundance: NA; CDR3nt: TGTGCCTGGAGTCCCTCGGGGGGTGAAGCTTTCTTT; CDR3aa: CAWSPSGGEAFF
v_gene: TRBV27; d_gene: NA; j_gene: TRBJ1-2; abundance: NA; CDR3nt: TGTGCCAGCAGCATCGGGGGTATTGGCTACACCTTC; CDR3aa: CASSIGGIGYTF
v_gene: TRBV19; d_gene: NA; j_gene: TRBJ1-6; abundance: NA; CDR3nt: TGTGCCAGTAGTATAAGGGAGGCCAATTCACCCCTCCACTTT; CDR3aa: CASSIREANSPLHF
v_gene: TRBV6-4; d_gene: TRBD1; j_gene: TRBJ1-1; abundance: NA; CDR3nt: TGTGCCAGCCGGGGGACAGGGGCTTTCTTT; CDR3aa: CASRGTGAFF
v_gene: TRBV7-8; d_gene: TRBD2; j_gene: TRBJ2-2; abundance: NA; CDR3nt: TGTGCCAGCAGCTTCGCGGGAGCGAACACCGGGGAGCTGTTTTTT; CDR3aa: CASSFAGANTGELFF
v_gene: TRBV14; d_gene: NA; j_gene: TRBJ1-6; abundance: once; CDR3nt: TGTGCCAGCAGCCAAGGGACTGTATGGAATTCACCCCTCCACTTT; CDR3aa: CASSQGTVWNSPLHF